This T cell receptor (beta chain) appears in the sequencing data of a study of T cells in localized non-small cell lung cancer. In germline, CDR1 is SGHNT, CDR2 YENEEA. This CDR3 is 16 amino acids long. The junction had 5 bases not matched to a gene; V was cut back by 3 bases and J by 4 bases. Study-level results: There was higher T cell clonality in uninvolved adjacent lung than in tumor, and it was highest there. A raised T cell density in blood coincided with lengthier overall survival. Since sequencing was restricted to only one region of the tumor, intratumor heterogeneity remains a possibility. Median detection of top 100 tumor clones in adjacent lung was about 60 clones.

By share of the sample, this clone is medium-sized. Antigen: not known. Method: immunoSEQ multiplex PCR; TCRdb's copy keeps in-frame clones and lacks some. The sample holds about 1,400 clones; over 20% are singletons and the top ten take under 35%. The gene calls are TRBV11-3 and TRBJ2-1; 11 bases map to TRBD2. Source: lung tumor tissue, taken before any cancer treatment. The clonotype comes from a male donor at least 60 years old with stage III squamous cell lung carcinoma. CDR3 sequence reads: CASSFTSGGLYNEQFF. The CDR3 bases are TGTGCCAGCAGCTTTACTAGCGGGGGCCTTTACAATGAGCAGTTCTTC.